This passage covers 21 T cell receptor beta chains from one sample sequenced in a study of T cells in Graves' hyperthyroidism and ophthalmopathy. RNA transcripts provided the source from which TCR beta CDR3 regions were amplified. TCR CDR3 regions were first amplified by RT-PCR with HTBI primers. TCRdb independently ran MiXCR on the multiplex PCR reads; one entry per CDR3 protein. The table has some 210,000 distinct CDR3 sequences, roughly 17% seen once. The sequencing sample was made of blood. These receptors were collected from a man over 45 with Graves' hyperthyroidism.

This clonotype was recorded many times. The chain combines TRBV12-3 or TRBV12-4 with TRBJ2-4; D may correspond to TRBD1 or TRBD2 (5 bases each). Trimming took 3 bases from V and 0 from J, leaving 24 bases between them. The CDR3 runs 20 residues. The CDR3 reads CASSLRVGPTSTRAKNIQYF. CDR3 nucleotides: TGTGCCAGCAGTTTGAGGGTGGGGCCGACATCTACTAGAGCCAAAAACATTCAGTACTTC.

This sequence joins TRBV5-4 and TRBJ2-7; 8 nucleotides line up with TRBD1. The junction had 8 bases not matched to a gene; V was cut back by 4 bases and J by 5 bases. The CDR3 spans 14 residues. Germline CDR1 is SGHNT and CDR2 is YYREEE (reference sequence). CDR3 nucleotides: TGTGCCAGCAGCCGACAGGGGCCCTATGACGAGCAGTACTTC. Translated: CASSRQGPYDEQYF. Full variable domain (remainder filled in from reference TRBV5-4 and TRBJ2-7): ETGVTQSPTHLIKTRGQQVTLRCSSQSGHNTVSWYQQALGQGPQFIFQYYREEENGRGNFPPRFSGLQFPNYSSELNVNALELDDSALYLCASSRQGPYDEQYFGPGTRLTVT.

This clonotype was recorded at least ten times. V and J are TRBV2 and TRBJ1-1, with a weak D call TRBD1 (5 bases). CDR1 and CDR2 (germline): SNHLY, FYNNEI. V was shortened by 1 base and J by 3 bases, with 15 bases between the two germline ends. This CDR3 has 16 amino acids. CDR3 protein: CASSEGQVGGDTEAFF. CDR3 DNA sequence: TGTGCCAGCAGTGAAGGTCAGGTTGGGGGGGACACTGAAGCTTTCTTT.

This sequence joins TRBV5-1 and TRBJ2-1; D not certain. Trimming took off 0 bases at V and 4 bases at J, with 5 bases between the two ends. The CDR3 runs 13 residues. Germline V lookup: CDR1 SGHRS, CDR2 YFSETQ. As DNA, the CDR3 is TGCGCCAGCAGCTTGGTGCATTACAATGAGCAGTTCTTC. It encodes CASSLVHYNEQFF.

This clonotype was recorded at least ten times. CDR3 sequence reads: CASSDTGTSGFNEQFF. The DNA for the CDR3 is TGTGCCAGCAGTGACACCGGGACTAGCGGGTTCAATGAGCAGTTCTTC. V usage is TRBV25-1 and J usage is TRBJ2-1, with TRBD2 matching over 12 bases. With V trimmed by 3 bases and J by 6 bases, 6 bases remained unmatched. This CDR3 has 16 amino acids. Germline lookup yields CDR1 MGHDK and CDR2 SYGVNS.

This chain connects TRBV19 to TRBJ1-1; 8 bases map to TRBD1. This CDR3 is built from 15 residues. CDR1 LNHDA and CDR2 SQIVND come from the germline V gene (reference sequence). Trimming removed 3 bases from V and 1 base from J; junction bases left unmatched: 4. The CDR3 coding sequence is TGTGCCAGTAGTATCTCACAGGGGGGGAACACTGAAGCTTTCTTT. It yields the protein CASSISQGGNTEAFF.

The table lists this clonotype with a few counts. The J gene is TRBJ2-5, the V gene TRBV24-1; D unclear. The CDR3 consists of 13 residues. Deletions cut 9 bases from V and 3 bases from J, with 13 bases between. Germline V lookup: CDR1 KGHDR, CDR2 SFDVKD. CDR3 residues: CATRGPVEETQYF. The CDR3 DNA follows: TGTGCCACCCGAGGACCGGTCGAAGAGACCCAGTACTTC.

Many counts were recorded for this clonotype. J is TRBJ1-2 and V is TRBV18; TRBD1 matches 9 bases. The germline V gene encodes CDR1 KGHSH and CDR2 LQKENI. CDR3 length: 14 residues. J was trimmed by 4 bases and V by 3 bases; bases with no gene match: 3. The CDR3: CASSPGQGSYGYTF. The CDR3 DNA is TGTGCCAGCTCACCGGGACAGGGTAGCTATGGCTACACCTTC.

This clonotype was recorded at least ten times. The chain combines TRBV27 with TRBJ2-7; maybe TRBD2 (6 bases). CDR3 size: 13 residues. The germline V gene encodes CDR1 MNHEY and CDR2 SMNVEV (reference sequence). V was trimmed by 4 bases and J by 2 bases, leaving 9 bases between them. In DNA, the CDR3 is TGTGCCAGCAGTTGGGGAGGTCCCTACGAGCAGTACTTC. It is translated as CASSWGGPYEQYF.

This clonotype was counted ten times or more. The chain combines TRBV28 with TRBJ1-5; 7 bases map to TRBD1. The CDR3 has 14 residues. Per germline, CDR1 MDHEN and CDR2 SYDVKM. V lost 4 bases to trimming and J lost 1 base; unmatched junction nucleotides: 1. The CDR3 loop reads CASSSDRSNQPQHF. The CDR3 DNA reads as TGTGCCAGCAGTTCGGACAGGAGCAATCAGCCCCAGCATTTT.

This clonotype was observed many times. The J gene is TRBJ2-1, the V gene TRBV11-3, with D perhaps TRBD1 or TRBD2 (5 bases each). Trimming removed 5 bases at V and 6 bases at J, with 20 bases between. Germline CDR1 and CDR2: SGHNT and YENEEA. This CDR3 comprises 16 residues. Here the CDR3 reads CASSPFGGGALNEQFF. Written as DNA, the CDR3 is TGTGCCAGCAGCCCGTTCGGTGGGGGAGCTCTCAATGAGCAGTTCTTC.

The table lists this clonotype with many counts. CDR3 protein: CASSEGSSREQYF. For the CDR3, the DNA is TGTGCCAGCAGTGAAGGGTCTAGTAGGGAGCAGTACTTC. The chain employs TRBV2 and TRBJ2-7; D is uncertain. The CDR3 runs to 13 residues. Trimming removed 1 base from V and 7 bases from J, with 11 bases in between. Germline V lookup: CDR1 SNHLY, CDR2 FYNNEI. Supplemented by reference TRBV2 and TRBJ2-7, the full variable domain reads EPEVTQTPSHQVTQMGQEVILRCVPISNHLYFYWYRQILGQKVEFLVSFYNNEISEKSEIFDDQFSVERPDGSNFTLKIRSTKLEDSAMYFCASSEGSSREQYFGPGTRLTVT.

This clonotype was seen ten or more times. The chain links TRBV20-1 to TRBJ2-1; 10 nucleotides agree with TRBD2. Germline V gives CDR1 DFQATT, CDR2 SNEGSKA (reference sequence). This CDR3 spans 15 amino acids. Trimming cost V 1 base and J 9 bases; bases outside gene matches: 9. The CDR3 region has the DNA TGCAGTGCTAGAGGTCTAGCGGGAGTTGTGAGTGAGCAGTTCTTC. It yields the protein CSARGLAGVVSEQFF.

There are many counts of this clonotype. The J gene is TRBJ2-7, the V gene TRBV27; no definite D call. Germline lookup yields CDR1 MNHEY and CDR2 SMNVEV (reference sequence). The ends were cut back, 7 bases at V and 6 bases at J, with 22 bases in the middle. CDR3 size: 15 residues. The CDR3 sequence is CASTRHGAQNTEQYF. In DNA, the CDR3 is TGTGCCAGCACCAGACACGGTGCCCAGAACACCGAGCAGTACTTC.

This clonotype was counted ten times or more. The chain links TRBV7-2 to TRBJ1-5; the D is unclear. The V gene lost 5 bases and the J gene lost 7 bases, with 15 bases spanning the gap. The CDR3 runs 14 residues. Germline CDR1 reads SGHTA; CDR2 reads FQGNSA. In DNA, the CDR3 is TGTGCCAGCAGCGCAGACCTCAATCGGCAGCCCCAGCATTTT. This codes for CASSADLNRQPQHF.

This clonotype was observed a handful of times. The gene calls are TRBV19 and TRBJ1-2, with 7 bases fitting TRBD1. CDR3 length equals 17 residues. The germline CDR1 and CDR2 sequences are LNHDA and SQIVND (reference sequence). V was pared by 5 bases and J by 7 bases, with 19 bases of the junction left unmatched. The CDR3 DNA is TGTGCCAGTAGTGGAAGACAGGGATCGGCTATTGTAGGTGGCTACACCTTC. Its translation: CASSGRQGSAIVGGYTF.

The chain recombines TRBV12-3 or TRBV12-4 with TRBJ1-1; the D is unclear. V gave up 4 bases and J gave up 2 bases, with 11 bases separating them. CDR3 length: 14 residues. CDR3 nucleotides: TGTGCCAGCAGTTCCCCGGGCTTCAACACTGAAGCTTTCTTT. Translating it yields CASSSPGFNTEAFF.

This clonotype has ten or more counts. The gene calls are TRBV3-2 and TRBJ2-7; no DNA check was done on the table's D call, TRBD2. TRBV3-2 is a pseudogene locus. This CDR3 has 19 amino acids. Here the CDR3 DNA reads TGTGCCAGCAGCCAAGAGCCCTCACCGTTAGAGGTGAGCTCCTACGAGCAGTACTTC. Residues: CASSQEPSPLEVSSYEQYF.

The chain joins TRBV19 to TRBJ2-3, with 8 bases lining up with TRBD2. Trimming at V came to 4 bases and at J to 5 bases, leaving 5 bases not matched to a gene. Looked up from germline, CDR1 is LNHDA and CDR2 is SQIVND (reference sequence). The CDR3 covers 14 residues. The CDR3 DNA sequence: TGTGCCAGTAGTAGCGGGAGGCTGAGAGATACGCAGTATTTT. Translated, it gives CASSSGRLRDTQYF.

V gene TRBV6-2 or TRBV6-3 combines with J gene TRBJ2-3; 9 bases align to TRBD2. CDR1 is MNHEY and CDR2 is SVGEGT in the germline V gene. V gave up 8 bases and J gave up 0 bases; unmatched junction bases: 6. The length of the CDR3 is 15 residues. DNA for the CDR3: TGTGCCAGCGGGAGGACTAGCGCTAGCACAGATACGCAGTATTTT. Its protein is CASGRTSASTDTQYF.

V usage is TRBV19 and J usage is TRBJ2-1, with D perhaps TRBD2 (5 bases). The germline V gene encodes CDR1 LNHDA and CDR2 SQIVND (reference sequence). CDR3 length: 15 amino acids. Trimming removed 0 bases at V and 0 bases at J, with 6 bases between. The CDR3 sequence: CASSIEGSSYNEQFF. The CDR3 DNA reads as TGTGCCAGTAGTATAGAGGGGAGCTCCTACAATGAGCAGTTCTTC.